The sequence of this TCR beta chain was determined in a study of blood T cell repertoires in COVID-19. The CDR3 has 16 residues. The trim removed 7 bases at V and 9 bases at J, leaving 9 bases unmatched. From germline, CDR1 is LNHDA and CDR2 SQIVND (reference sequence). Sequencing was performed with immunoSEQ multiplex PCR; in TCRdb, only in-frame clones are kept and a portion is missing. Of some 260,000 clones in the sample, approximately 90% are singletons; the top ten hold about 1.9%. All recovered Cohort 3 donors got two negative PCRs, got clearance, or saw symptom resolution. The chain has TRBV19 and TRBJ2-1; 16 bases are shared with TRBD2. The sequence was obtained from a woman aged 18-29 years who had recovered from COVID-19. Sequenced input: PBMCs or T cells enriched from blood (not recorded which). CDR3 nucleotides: TGTGCCAGTAACCTCGGGACTAGCGGGGGGGCCGGTGAGCAGTTCTTC. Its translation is CASNLGTSGGAGEQFF.